A selection of T cell receptor beta chains follows, all from one sample in a study of T cell responses to AZD1222 COVID-19 vaccine. This table comes from immunoSEQ multiplex PCR, and its TCRdb copy is limited to in-frame clones, with some not included. The sample yields 150,000 to 200,000 clones, about 92% seen once. The sample was peripheral blood, taken on day 0 of AZD1222 vaccination. The source is an adult in good health. The CDR3 runs from the conserved cysteine through the conserved F or W. A D gene is named only where the DNA matches it firmly. Rows may omit the clone size; those that give it use once, few, many or a size class.

>TRBV5-1|-|TRBJ1-1|-
CASSVQGNTEAFF
TGCGCCAGCAGCGTACAGGGGAACACTGAAGCTTTCTTT
>TRBV5-1|-|TRBJ1-5|-
CASSLSGNQPQHF
TGCGCCAGCAGCTTGAGTGGCAATCAGCCCCAGCATTTT
>TRBV27|-|TRBJ2-7|TRBD2
CASTLVAGGRYEQYF
TGTGCCAGCACCCTGGTGGCGGGGGGGCGCTACGAGCAGTACTTC
>TRBV4-1|-|TRBJ1-4|-
CASSQELGRLFF
TGCGCCAGCAGCCAAGAACTGGGACGACTGTTTTTT
>TRBV3-1/TRBV3-2|-|TRBJ1-2|-
CASSQEYGYTF
TGTGCCAGCAGCCAAGAATATGGCTACACCTTC
>TRBV28|-|TRBJ2-5|TRBD1
CASQDRAVETQYF
TGTGCCAGCCAGGACAGGGCGGTAGAGACCCAGTACTTC
>TRBV4-2|-|TRBJ1-4|-
CASSQVVGQPREKLFF
TGTGCCAGCAGCCAAGTTGTGGGACAACCCCGTGAAAAACTGTTTTTT
>TRBV6-4|-|TRBJ2-1|TRBD2
CASSDRSSGLLSEQFF
TGTGCCAGCAGTGACCGATCTAGCGGGCTTTTATCTGAGCAGTTCTTC
>TRBV18|-|TRBJ1-1|-
CASSPLSGNTEAFF
TGTGCCAGCTCACCACTGTCGGGGAACACTGAAGCTTTCTTT
>TRBV5-5|-|TRBJ2-2|TRBD2
CASSFGGRAGELFF
TGTGCCAGCAGCTTTGGCGGGAGGGCCGGGGAGCTGTTTTTT
>TRBV3-1/TRBV3-2|-|TRBJ1-1|-
CASSQDNRGIPEAFF
TGTGCCAGCAGCCAAGATAATCGAGGTATCCCTGAAGCTTTCTTT
>TRBV9|-|TRBJ1-5|-
CASSVDQGNNQPQHF
TGTGCCAGCAGCGTAGATCAGGGCAACAATCAGCCCCAGCATTTT
>TRBV27|-|TRBJ2-5|-
CASSLRQDRETQYF
TGTGCCAGCAGTCTTCGACAGGATCGGGAGACCCAGTACTTC
>TRBV5-1|-|TRBJ2-5|-
CASSLDGGGETQYF
TGCGCCAGCAGCTTGGATGGCGGAGGGGAGACCCAGTACTTC
>TRBV2|-|TRBJ2-4|-
CASIRGNIQYF
TGTGCCAGCATAAGGGGTAACATTCAGTACTTC
>TRBV7-9|once|TRBJ1-2|-
CASSRGAANYGYTF
TGTGCCAGCAGCAGGGGGGCAGCTAACTATGGCTACACCTTC
>TRBV5-5|-|TRBJ2-1|TRBD2
CASSLVGGADNEQFF
TGTGCCAGCAGCTTGGTCGGGGGGGCAGACAATGAGCAGTTCTTC
>TRBV7-2|once|TRBJ1-6|-
CASSFSTGYQNSPLHF
TGTGCCAGCAGCTTTAGCACAGGCTATCAGAATTCACCCCTCCACTTT